These T cell receptor beta chains were read from a single sample in a study of blood T cell repertoires in COVID-19. Repertoires were generated with immunoSEQ multiplex PCR, while TCRdb's copy carries only in-frame clones and drops some. This sample has just over 650,000 clones; around 89% occur once, and the top ten carry roughly 0.25%. Sequencing was done on a sample of peripheral blood. The receptors were gathered from a woman in her late teens or twenties with acute or convalescent COVID-19. Each CDR3 is given with its conserved first and last residue. Each record gives: clone size, D gene, V gene, J gene, CDR3 protein, CDR3 DNA. D genes are given only for firm matches. Expanded clones get a size class; other rows say once, few or many, or leave the size out.

.,TRBD2,TRBV7-3,TRBJ2-1,CASSLTSGGRNEQFF,TGTGCCAGCAGCTTGACGAGCGGGGGGAGGAATGAGCAGTTCTTC
.,TRBD1,TRBV10-3,TRBJ1-6,CAISEPGGTSYSNSPLHF,TGTGCCATCAGTGAGCCAGGGGGGACCTCGTATAGCAATTCACCCCTCCACTTT
.,.,TRBV6-7,TRBJ1-5,CASSSFQPQHF,TGTGCCAGCAGCTCGTTTCAGCCCCAGCATTTT
.,TRBD1,TRBV9,TRBJ1-1,CASSSPGTGGTEAFF,TGTGCCAGCAGCTCCCCCGGGACAGGGGGCACTGAAGCTTTCTTT
once,TRBD1,TRBV10-1,TRBJ1-1,CASSERDRGVNTEAFF,TGCGCCAGCAGTGAGCGGGACAGGGGAGTGAACACTGAAGCTTTCTTT
.,.,TRBV5-8,TRBJ2-1,CASSSEPTASREQFF,TGTGCCAGCAGCTCAGAACCGACAGCTTCTAGGGAGCAGTTCTTC
once,TRBD2,TRBV10-3,TRBJ2-2,CAISDGRGSNTGELFF,TGTGCCATCAGTGATGGGCGGGGGTCGAACACCGGGGAGCTGTTTTTT
.,.,TRBV6-5,TRBJ1-1,CASQAAGGIKAFF,TGTGCCAGCCAAGCAGCGGGAGGAATAAAAGCTTTCTTT
.,.,TRBV19,TRBJ1-1,CASSISSVQEAFF,TGTGCCAGTAGTATATCCTCAGTTCAAGAAGCTTTCTTT
.,TRBD1,TRBV14,TRBJ1-2,CASSHLGTGARGYTF,TGTGCCAGCAGCCACCTCGGGACAGGGGCTCGTGGCTACACCTTC
.,TRBD1,TRBV25-1,TRBJ1-1,CASRRDRDDEAFF,TGTGCCAGCAGGAGGGACAGGGATGATGAAGCTTTCTTT
once,.,TRBV11-2,TRBJ1-2,CASSLAGTNYGYTF,TGTGCCAGCAGCTTAGCCGGGACTAACTATGGCTACACCTTC
.,TRBD1,TRBV4-3,TRBJ1-5,CASSQDFSDRGLSGNQPQHF,TGCGCCAGCAGCCAAGATTTTTCGGACAGGGGGCTCAGTGGCAATCAGCCCCAGCATTTT
.,.,TRBV4-1,TRBJ1-5,CASSQDPLGGRFNQPQHF,TGCGCCAGCAGCCAAGATCCTCTCGGGGGGCGATTCAATCAGCCCCAGCATTTT
.,TRBD1,TRBV18,TRBJ1-2,CASSLATTTGEVLSVYGYTF,TGTGCCAGCTCACTCGCTACCACGACAGGGGAAGTATTGTCTGTGTATGGCTACACCTTC
.,.,TRBV11-2,TRBJ2-5,CASSSQGLPGVETQYF,TGTGCCAGCAGCTCTCAAGGACTCCCCGGCGTAGAGACCCAGTACTTC
.,.,TRBV9,TRBJ2-7,CASSLGTGTYEQYF,TGTGCCAGCAGCTTAGGGACGGGGACCTACGAGCAGTACTTC
.,.,TRBV15,TRBJ1-5,CATSRGLSNQPQHF,TGTGCCACCAGCAGGGGACTTAGCAATCAGCCCCAGCATTTT
.,.,TRBV5-4,TRBJ2-7,CASSLQGSSYEQYF,TGTGCCAGCAGTCTCCAGGGGAGCTCCTACGAGCAGTACTTC
.,.,TRBV3-1/TRBV3-2,TRBJ1-4,CASKDGGREKLFF,TGTGCCAGCAAGGACGGGGGACGGGAAAAACTGTTTTTT
.,TRBD1,TRBV29-1,TRBJ2-5,CSVTGGIETQYF,TGCAGCGTCACAGGGGGCATAGAGACCCAGTACTTC
.,TRBD1,TRBV6-5,TRBJ1-2,CASSYSTGGIYGYTF,TGTGCCAGCAGTTACAGCACAGGGGGTATCTATGGCTACACCTTC
.,TRBD1,TRBV2,TRBJ2-7,CASSYRGFNYEQYF,TGTGCCAGCAGCTACAGGGGGTTCAACTACGAGCAGTACTTC
.,TRBD1,TRBV9,TRBJ1-1,CASSGDRGNTEAFF,TGTGCCAGCAGCGGCGACAGGGGGAACACTGAAGCTTTCTTT
.,.,TRBV27,TRBJ1-5,CASRRTRDNNQPQHF,TGTGCCAGCAGACGGACGAGGGACAACAATCAGCCCCAGCATTTT